A selection of T cell receptor beta chains follows, all from one sample in a study of OX40 agonist ivuxolimab in advanced cancers. Measured with immunoSEQ multiplex PCR; TCRdb has only the in-frame clones, and not every one. The sample consists of around 64,000 clones, over 70% of them appearing once. Sample: CD4+ or CD8+ T cells sorted from blood, taken in a trial of the OX40 agonist ivuxolimab. The receptors derive from an adult with an advanced solid tumor such as melanoma, head and neck, liver or kidney cancer. The CDR3 runs from the conserved cysteine through the conserved F or W.

v_gene	len	CDR3aa
TRBV7-9	13	CASSPGGGTEAFF
TRBV18	14	CASSLGQTSYEQYF
TRBV7-9	14	CASSASKFGYGYTF
TRBV7-2	12	CASSLADDEQYF
TRBV2	15	CASSLGQGSSGELFF
TRBV29-1	13	CSVGTSGGGELFF
TRBV5-1	11	CASRLDTEAFF
TRBV1	14	CTSSQPKLRTGGGF
TRBV6-1	15	CASRRVLTSEAEQYF
TRBV5-6	15	CASSRTSGGHNEQFF
TRBV5-1	15	CASSLGRGGHETQYF
TRBV18	16	CASSLIQGDGTDTQYF
TRBV19	13	CASSGTGASPLHF
TRBV2	14	CASSVVRGAYEQYF
TRBV12-5	17	CASGLGDRTGSHQPQHF
TRBV5-4	17	CASSRGLAGGQTGELFF
TRBV2	16	CASSGGRTGGTGELFF
TRBV25-1	15	CASSANRVLNTEAFF
TRBV19	13	CASSMRGGQPQHF
TRBV2	16	CASMRTSGVPSYEQYF
TRBV30	13	CAWRGGLWNEQFF
TRBV6-1	15	CASSKDGGRNEKLFF
TRBV6-4	13	CASSQGFNGELFF
TRBV6-6	14	CASSRQGGIQPQHF